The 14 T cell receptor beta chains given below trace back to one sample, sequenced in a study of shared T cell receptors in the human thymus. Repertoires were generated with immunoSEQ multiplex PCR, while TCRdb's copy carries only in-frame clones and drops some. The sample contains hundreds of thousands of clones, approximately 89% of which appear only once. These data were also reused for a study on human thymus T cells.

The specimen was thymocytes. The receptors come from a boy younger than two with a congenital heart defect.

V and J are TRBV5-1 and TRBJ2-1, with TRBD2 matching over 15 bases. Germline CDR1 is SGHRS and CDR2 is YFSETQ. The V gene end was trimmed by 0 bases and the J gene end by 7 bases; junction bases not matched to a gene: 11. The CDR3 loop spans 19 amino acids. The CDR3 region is CASSLGTSGRALKGNEQFF. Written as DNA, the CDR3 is TGCGCCAGCAGCTTGGGGACTAGCGGGAGGGCCTTAAAAGGAAATGAGCAGTTCTTC.

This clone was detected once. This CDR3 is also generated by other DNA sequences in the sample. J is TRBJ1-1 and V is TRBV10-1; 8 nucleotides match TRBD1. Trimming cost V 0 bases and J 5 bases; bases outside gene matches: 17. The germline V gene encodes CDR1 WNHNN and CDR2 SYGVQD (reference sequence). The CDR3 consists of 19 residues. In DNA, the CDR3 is TGCGCCAGCAGTGAGTCAATAGGACAGGGAAAGTTTTTCAAAACTGAAGCTTTCTTT. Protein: CASSESIGQGKFFKTEAFF.

Here the CDR3 reads CASSLGADVFF. For the CDR3, the DNA is TGTGCCAGCAGCTTAGGGGCCGACGTGTTTTTT. V and J are TRBV11-2 and TRBJ1-4, with D hard to call. The V end was cut by 1 base, the J end by 15 bases, with 9 bases between. The CDR3 totals 11 residues. Germline CDR1 is SGHAT and CDR2 is FQNNGV.

This CDR3 reads CASRDQETQYF. Written as DNA, the CDR3 is TGTGCCAGCCGGGACCAAGAGACCCAGTACTTC. The chain uses TRBV25-1 and TRBJ2-5; D is ambiguous. V shed 8 bases and J shed 0 bases, with 4 bases lying between them. Germline CDR1 is MGHDK and CDR2 is SYGVNS. The CDR3 loop spans 11 amino acids.

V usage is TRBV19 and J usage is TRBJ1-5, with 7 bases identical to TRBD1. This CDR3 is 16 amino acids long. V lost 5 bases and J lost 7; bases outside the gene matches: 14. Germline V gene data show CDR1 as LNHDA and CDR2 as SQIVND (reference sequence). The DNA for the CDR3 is TGTGCCAGTAGTCTTTTGGGACAGTCGTTGGGCCAGCCCCAGCATTTT. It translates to CASSLLGQSLGQPQHF.

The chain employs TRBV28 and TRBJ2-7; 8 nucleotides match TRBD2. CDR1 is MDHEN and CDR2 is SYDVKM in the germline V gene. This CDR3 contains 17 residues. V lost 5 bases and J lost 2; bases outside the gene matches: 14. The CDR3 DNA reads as TGTGCCAGCAGTCCACGGCCCCTAGCGGGTGAAACCTACGAGCAGTACTTC. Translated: CASSPRPLAGETYEQYF.

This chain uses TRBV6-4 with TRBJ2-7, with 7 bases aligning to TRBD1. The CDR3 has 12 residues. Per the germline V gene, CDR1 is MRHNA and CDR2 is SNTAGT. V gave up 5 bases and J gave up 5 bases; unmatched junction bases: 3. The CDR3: CASSYRGHEQYF. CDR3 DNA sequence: TGTGCCAGCAGTTACAGGGGCCACGAGCAGTACTTC.

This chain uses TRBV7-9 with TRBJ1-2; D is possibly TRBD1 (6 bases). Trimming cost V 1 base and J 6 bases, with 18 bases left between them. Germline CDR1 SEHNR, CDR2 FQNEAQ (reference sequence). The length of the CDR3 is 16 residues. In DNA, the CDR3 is TGTGCCAGCAGCTTAGGGGGCAGGGGAGACACCCATGGCTACACCTTC. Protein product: CASSLGGRGDTHGYTF.

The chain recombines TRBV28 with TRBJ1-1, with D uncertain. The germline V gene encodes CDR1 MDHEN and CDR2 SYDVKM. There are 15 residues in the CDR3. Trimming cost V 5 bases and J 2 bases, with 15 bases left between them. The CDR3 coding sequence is TGTGCCAGCAGTCAAACGCAGGATTCAAACACTGAAGCTTTCTTT. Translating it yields CASSQTQDSNTEAFF.

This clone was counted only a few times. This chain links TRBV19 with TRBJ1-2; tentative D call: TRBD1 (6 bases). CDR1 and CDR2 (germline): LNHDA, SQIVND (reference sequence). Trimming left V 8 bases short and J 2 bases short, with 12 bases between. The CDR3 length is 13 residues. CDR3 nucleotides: TGTGCCAGTGGGCAGGGACAAAACTATGGCTACACCTTC. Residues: CASGQGQNYGYTF.

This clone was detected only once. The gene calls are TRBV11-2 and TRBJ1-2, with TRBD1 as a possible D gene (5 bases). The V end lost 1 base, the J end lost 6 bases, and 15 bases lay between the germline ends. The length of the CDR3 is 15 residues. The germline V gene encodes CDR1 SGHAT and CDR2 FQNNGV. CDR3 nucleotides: TGTGCCAGCAGCTTAGTAGGCAGGGAAATAGATGGCTACACCTTC. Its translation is CASSLVGREIDGYTF. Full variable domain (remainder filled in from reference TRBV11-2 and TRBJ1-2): EAGVAQSPRYKIIEKRQSVAFWCNPISGHATLYWYQQILGQGPKLLIQFQNNGVVDDSQLPKDRFSAERLKGVDSTLKIQPAKLEDSAVYLCASSLVGREIDGYTFGSGTRLTVV.

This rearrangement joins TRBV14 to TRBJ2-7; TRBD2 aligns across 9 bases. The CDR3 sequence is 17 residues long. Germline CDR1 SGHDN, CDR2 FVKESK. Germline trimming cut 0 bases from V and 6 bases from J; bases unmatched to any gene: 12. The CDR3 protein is CASSQDTKTSGGIEQYF. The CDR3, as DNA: TGTGCCAGCAGCCAAGACACTAAGACTAGCGGCGGGATCGAGCAGTACTTC.

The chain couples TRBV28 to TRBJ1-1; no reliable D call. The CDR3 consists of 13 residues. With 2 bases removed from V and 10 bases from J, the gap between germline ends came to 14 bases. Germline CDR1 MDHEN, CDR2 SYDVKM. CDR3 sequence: CASSLGRNVVAFF. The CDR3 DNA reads TGTGCCAGCAGTTTAGGGAGGAATGTCGTAGCTTTCTTT.

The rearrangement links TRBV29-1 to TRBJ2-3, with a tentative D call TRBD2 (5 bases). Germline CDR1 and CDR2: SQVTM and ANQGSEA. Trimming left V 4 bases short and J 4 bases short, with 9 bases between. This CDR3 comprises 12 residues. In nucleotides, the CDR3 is TGCAGCGTTGCTGGGAGTGCAGATACGCAGTATTTT. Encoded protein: CSVAGSADTQYF.